The rows below give T cell receptor beta chains drawn from one sample of a study of technical replicates of blood from a handful of donors. Generated by immunoSEQ multiplex PCR, the TCRdb table keeps only in-frame clones and is missing some. The table shows tens of thousands of clones, with around 94% occurring only once. Sequenced: T cells isolated from PBMCs. Receptors were obtained from a human donor in good health. Both conserved end residues are part of each CDR3. The D gene is left open where the match is weak. Where a row states a size, it is once, few, many or the class of an expanded clone; other rows omit it.

V gene: TRBV28
D gene: -
clone size: -
CDR3 length: 15
J gene: TRBJ1-5
CDR3 DNA: TGTGCCAGCAGTGGGGAGGGGGGGGGCAATCAGCCCCAGCATTTT
CDR3 protein: CASSGEGGGNQPQHF

V gene: TRBV5-4
D gene: TRBD2
clone size: -
CDR3 length: 17
J gene: TRBJ2-5
CDR3 DNA: TGTGCCAGCAGCTCAAAAGCTAGCGGGGATATCCAAGAGACCCAGTACTTC
CDR3 protein: CASSSKASGDIQETQYF

V gene: TRBV5-1
D gene: TRBD2
clone size: -
CDR3 length: 15
J gene: TRBJ2-1
CDR3 DNA: TGCGCCAGCAGCTTAGGGCGGGGGGGCCGGAATGAGCAGTTCTTC
CDR3 protein: CASSLGRGGRNEQFF

V gene: TRBV19
D gene: TRBD2
clone size: -
CDR3 length: 16
J gene: TRBJ2-1
CDR3 DNA: TGTGCCAGTACTCACTCCAGCGGGATAACCTACAATGAGCAGTTCTTC
CDR3 protein: CASTHSSGITYNEQFF

V gene: TRBV5-6
D gene: TRBD1
clone size: -
CDR3 length: 15
J gene: TRBJ1-5
CDR3 DNA: TGTGCCAGCAGCTTGGACAGGGGCAGCAATCAGCCCCAGCATTTT
CDR3 protein: CASSLDRGSNQPQHF

V gene: TRBV12-2
D gene: -
clone size: once
CDR3 length: 16
J gene: TRBJ2-1
CDR3 DNA: TGTGCAAGTCGGATTACACGGGGGGTCTCCTACAATGAGCAGTTCTTC
CDR3 protein: CASRITRGVSYNEQFF

V gene: TRBV10-1
D gene: TRBD2
clone size: -
CDR3 length: 12
J gene: TRBJ2-2
CDR3 DNA: TGCGCCAGCATGGGAGGGACCGGGGAGCTGTTTTTT
CDR3 protein: CASMGGTGELFF

V gene: TRBV19
D gene: TRBD1
clone size: -
CDR3 length: 17
J gene: TRBJ2-7
CDR3 DNA: TGTGCCAGTAGTCCCTCCTGGGGGACAGGGAATACCTACGAGCAGTACTTC
CDR3 protein: CASSPSWGTGNTYEQYF

V gene: TRBV2
D gene: -
clone size: -
CDR3 length: 14
J gene: TRBJ2-7
CDR3 DNA: TGTGCCAGCAGACACAGTGACAGAATCTACGAGCAGTACTTC
CDR3 protein: CASRHSDRIYEQYF

V gene: TRBV2
D gene: TRBD1
clone size: -
CDR3 length: 14
J gene: TRBJ1-5
CDR3 DNA: TGTGCCAGCAGTCAGGGGGCGCGGAATCAGCCCCAGCATTTT
CDR3 protein: CASSQGARNQPQHF

V gene: TRBV7-3
D gene: -
clone size: -
CDR3 length: 18
J gene: TRBJ2-7
CDR3 DNA: TGTGCCAGCAGCTTAACGGGAATAGAACAGGGATTGTCTCCCGAGCAGTACTTC
CDR3 protein: CASSLTGIEQGLSPEQYF

V gene: TRBV2
D gene: -
clone size: -
CDR3 length: 17
J gene: TRBJ1-1
CDR3 DNA: TGTGCCAGCAGTCCAAAGACAGGAATCTTAATTAACACTGAAGCTTTCTTT
CDR3 protein: CASSPKTGILINTEAFF

V gene: TRBV9
D gene: -
clone size: -
CDR3 length: 17
J gene: TRBJ2-3
CDR3 DNA: TGTGCCAGCAGCGTAGGGTGGGGGCAGGACGGGATAGATACGCAGTATTTT
CDR3 protein: CASSVGWGQDGIDTQYF

V gene: TRBV13
D gene: -
clone size: -
CDR3 length: 13
J gene: TRBJ2-7
CDR3 DNA: TGTGCCAGCAGCTTATTCGGGTACTACGAGCAGTACTTC
CDR3 protein: CASSLFGYYEQYF

V gene: TRBV27
D gene: -
clone size: -
CDR3 length: 19
J gene: TRBJ1-5
CDR3 DNA: TGTGCCAGCAGTTTCAGGGCAGATCTCGGAATATATAGCAATCAGCCCCAGCATTTT
CDR3 protein: CASSFRADLGIYSNQPQHF

V gene: TRBV10-3
D gene: -
clone size: -
CDR3 length: 14
J gene: TRBJ1-2
CDR3 DNA: TGTGCCATCGGTTCCAGGGGAAGAGCCTATGGCTACACCTTC
CDR3 protein: CAIGSRGRAYGYTF

V gene: TRBV14
D gene: TRBD1
clone size: -
CDR3 length: 15
J gene: TRBJ1-3
CDR3 DNA: TGTGCCAGCAGCTTAACCGGGACAGGCAGAAACACCATATATTTT
CDR3 protein: CASSLTGTGRNTIYF

V gene: TRBV7-9
D gene: TRBD2
clone size: once
CDR3 length: 15
J gene: TRBJ2-7
CDR3 DNA: TGTGCCAGCAGCTCCGGGACTAGCGGGACTTACGAGCAGTACTTC
CDR3 protein: CASSSGTSGTYEQYF

V gene: TRBV5-8
D gene: TRBD1
clone size: -
CDR3 length: 15
J gene: TRBJ1-2
CDR3 DNA: TGTGCCAGCAGCATGACAGGGGCTCTCAACTATGGCTACACCTTC
CDR3 protein: CASSMTGALNYGYTF

V gene: TRBV5-4
D gene: TRBD1
clone size: -
CDR3 length: 18
J gene: TRBJ2-7
CDR3 DNA: TGTGCCAGCAGCTTGGATATTAGTTGGGGACAGGTCTCCTACGAGCAGTACTTC
CDR3 protein: CASSLDISWGQVSYEQYF

V gene: TRBV4-1
D gene: -
clone size: -
CDR3 length: 16
J gene: TRBJ1-4
CDR3 DNA: TGCGCCAGCAGCCAAGGCGAAAACTTAAATAATGAAAAACTGTTTTTT
CDR3 protein: CASSQGENLNNEKLFF

V gene: TRBV6-1
D gene: TRBD1
clone size: -
CDR3 length: 16
J gene: TRBJ2-7
CDR3 DNA: TGTGCCAGCAGTGAAAGCAGGGGACAGGGGGGTTACGAGCAGTACTTC
CDR3 protein: CASSESRGQGGYEQYF

V gene: TRBV7-9
D gene: -
clone size: -
CDR3 length: 15
J gene: TRBJ1-6
CDR3 DNA: TGTGCCAGCCAACCAAACGACAGGATGGGTTCACCCCTCCACTTT
CDR3 protein: CASQPNDRMGSPLHF

V gene: TRBV5-6
D gene: TRBD2
clone size: -
CDR3 length: 15
J gene: TRBJ2-1
CDR3 DNA: TGTGCCAGCAGCTTTTCGACTAGCGGGGGTAATGAGCAGTTCTTC
CDR3 protein: CASSFSTSGGNEQFF

V gene: TRBV5-1
D gene: TRBD2
clone size: once
CDR3 length: 18
J gene: TRBJ2-1
CDR3 DNA: TGCGCCAGCAGCCGACTAGGCATAGTGACTAGCGTAGGCAATGAGCAGTTCTTC
CDR3 protein: CASSRLGIVTSVGNEQFF

V gene: TRBV5-4
D gene: TRBD1
clone size: -
CDR3 length: 15
J gene: TRBJ2-7
CDR3 DNA: TGTGCCAGCAGCCAAACCGGGACAGGGGACTACGAGCAGTACTTC
CDR3 protein: CASSQTGTGDYEQYF

V gene: TRBV12-5
D gene: -
clone size: -
CDR3 length: 14
J gene: TRBJ1-1
CDR3 DNA: TGTGCTAGTGGTTTAAGCCGGGGGGGCACTGAAGCTTTCTTT
CDR3 protein: CASGLSRGGTEAFF

V gene: TRBV10-2
D gene: TRBD2
clone size: -
CDR3 length: 15
J gene: TRBJ2-3
CDR3 DNA: TGCGCCAGCAGTAAAGTAGGCGGGGGGGTTGGTACGCAGTATTTT
CDR3 protein: CASSKVGGGVGTQYF

V gene: TRBV19
D gene: -
clone size: -
CDR3 length: 13
J gene: TRBJ2-1
CDR3 DNA: TGTGCCAGTAGTACAAACAGGGCAGGGGAGCAGTTCTTC
CDR3 protein: CASSTNRAGEQFF

V gene: TRBV10-3
D gene: TRBD2
clone size: -
CDR3 length: 16
J gene: TRBJ2-5
CDR3 DNA: TGTGCCATCAGTGAGTCTCCCCTAGCGGGAGGAAAGACCCAGTACTTC
CDR3 protein: CAISESPLAGGKTQYF

V gene: TRBV7-6
D gene: -
clone size: once
CDR3 length: 14
J gene: TRBJ1-2
CDR3 DNA: TGTGCCAGCAGCTTAGGTCCAGGGGAGTATGGCTACACCTTC
CDR3 protein: CASSLGPGEYGYTF

V gene: TRBV6-5
D gene: -
clone size: -
CDR3 length: 16
J gene: TRBJ2-7
CDR3 DNA: TGTGCCAGCAGTTACTCGACACTCCGGGGAACCTACGAGCAGTACTTC
CDR3 protein: CASSYSTLRGTYEQYF

V gene: TRBV30
D gene: -
clone size: -
CDR3 length: 13
J gene: TRBJ1-2
CDR3 DNA: TGTGCCTGGAGCAGGGAGGGATCGTATGGCTACACCTTC
CDR3 protein: CAWSREGSYGYTF

V gene: TRBV7-9
D gene: -
clone size: -
CDR3 length: 17
J gene: TRBJ1-1
CDR3 DNA: TGTGCCAGCAGCTTAAAGGGGCAGGGGAGGGGATGGACTGAAGCTTTCTTT
CDR3 protein: CASSLKGQGRGWTEAFF

V gene: TRBV4-1
D gene: TRBD2
clone size: once
CDR3 length: 18
J gene: TRBJ2-3
CDR3 DNA: TGCGCCAGCAGCCCTCGCATCGGTGGGACTAGCGCGGCAGATACGCAGTATTTT
CDR3 protein: CASSPRIGGTSAADTQYF

V gene: TRBV7-9
D gene: TRBD2
clone size: -
CDR3 length: 14
J gene: TRBJ2-1
CDR3 DNA: TGTGCCAGCAGTTTAAGCGGGAGTTGGGATGAGCAGTTCTTC
CDR3 protein: CASSLSGSWDEQFF

V gene: TRBV11-1
D gene: TRBD1
clone size: -
CDR3 length: 18
J gene: TRBJ2-7
CDR3 DNA: TGTGCCAGCAGTTCCTCCGGGTGGACAGGGGACAGCTCCTACGAGCAGTACTTC
CDR3 protein: CASSSSGWTGDSSYEQYF

V gene: TRBV18
D gene: -
clone size: once
CDR3 length: 14
J gene: TRBJ2-7
CDR3 DNA: TGTGCCAGCTCACCGCAGGTAACAACCCACGAGCAGTACTTC
CDR3 protein: CASSPQVTTHEQYF

V gene: TRBV9
D gene: TRBD2
clone size: -
CDR3 length: 13
J gene: TRBJ2-1
CDR3 DNA: TGTGCCAGCAGCCCGGGACTAGCCCATGAGCAGTTCTTC
CDR3 protein: CASSPGLAHEQFF

V gene: TRBV7-8
D gene: -
clone size: -
CDR3 length: 13
J gene: TRBJ1-1
CDR3 DNA: TGTGCCAGCAGCTTAGGTACCAAAACCGAGGCTTTCTTT
CDR3 protein: CASSLGTKTEAFF

V gene: TRBV20-1
D gene: TRBD2
clone size: -
CDR3 length: 11
J gene: TRBJ2-7
CDR3 DNA: TGCAGTGTCCTAGCGGGCTACGAGCAGTACTTC
CDR3 protein: CSVLAGYEQYF

V gene: TRBV7-9
D gene: TRBD2
clone size: -
CDR3 length: 12
J gene: TRBJ2-3
CDR3 DNA: TGTGCCAGTAGCGGGAGGCAAGATACGCAGTATTTT
CDR3 protein: CASSGRQDTQYF

V gene: TRBV4-2
D gene: TRBD2
clone size: -
CDR3 length: 16
J gene: TRBJ2-1
CDR3 DNA: TGTGCCAGCAGCCACCAACTAGCGGGTAGTGATAATGAGCAGTTCTTC
CDR3 protein: CASSHQLAGSDNEQFF

V gene: TRBV10-1
D gene: -
clone size: -
CDR3 length: 14
J gene: TRBJ2-5
CDR3 DNA: TGCGCCAGCAGTGTGAACATGGACCAAGAGACCCAGTACTTC
CDR3 protein: CASSVNMDQETQYF

V gene: TRBV6-5
D gene: -
clone size: -
CDR3 length: 12
J gene: TRBJ2-5
CDR3 DNA: TGTGCCAGCAGTTATCGGGGGGAGACCCAGTACTTC
CDR3 protein: CASSYRGETQYF

V gene: TRBV15
D gene: -
clone size: -
CDR3 length: 15
J gene: TRBJ2-3
CDR3 DNA: TGTGCCACCAGCAGACCGGGAGCTATCGGAGATACGCAGTATTTT
CDR3 protein: CATSRPGAIGDTQYF

V gene: TRBV6-1
D gene: -
clone size: -
CDR3 length: 16
J gene: TRBJ1-2
CDR3 DNA: TGTGCCAGCAGTGGCCATTCAGAGGGAGCTAACTATGGCTACACCTTC
CDR3 protein: CASSGHSEGANYGYTF

V gene: TRBV10-2
D gene: TRBD2
clone size: -
CDR3 length: 19
J gene: TRBJ2-7
CDR3 DNA: TGCGCCAGCAGTGATTTCGGGACTAGCGGGAGTAGCCCCTGGTACGAGCAGTACTTC
CDR3 protein: CASSDFGTSGSSPWYEQYF

V gene: TRBV4-1
D gene: TRBD1
clone size: -
CDR3 length: 19
J gene: TRBJ1-2
CDR3 DNA: TGCGCCAGCAGCCCTCACTACCCGACAGGGGGAGGCGGGAGTAATGGCTACACCTTC
CDR3 protein: CASSPHYPTGGGGSNGYTF

V gene: TRBV7-3
D gene: -
clone size: -
CDR3 length: 12
J gene: TRBJ2-7
CDR3 DNA: TGTGCCGGGGAGGGGGAGACCTACGAGCAGTACTTC
CDR3 protein: CAGEGETYEQYF

V gene: TRBV7-6
D gene: -
clone size: -
CDR3 length: 15
J gene: TRBJ2-6
CDR3 DNA: TGTGCCAGCAGCCCATGGCCCTCTGGGGCCAACGTCCTGACTTTC
CDR3 protein: CASSPWPSGANVLTF